The sequence of this TCR beta chain was determined in a study of neurological immune-mediated disorders. Study findings and constraints: In HTLV-1-associated myelopathy, TCR clonal expansion was greatest, whereas multiple sclerosis had the least, falling below healthy controls.

Germline V CDR1 and CDR2: DFQATT, SNEGSKA (reference sequence). This CDR3 comprises 13 residues. The ends lost 0 bases at V and 13 bases at J; junction bases unmatched: 9. Volunteers attending a blood bank in Maryland, USA, served as healthy controls. For the sorted libraries, 1 million CD4+ or CD8+ T cells were used. This clonotype was seen at least ten times. Its antigen is still unknown. The method for making cDNA was 5'RACE, and it used 10-nucleotide random UMIs. TCRdb re-derived calls from the 5' RACE reads in MiXCR, one entry per CDR3 protein. The sample holds tens of thousands of distinct CDR3 sequences, about 7% seen once.

This clonotype was obtained from a man over 45 in good health. Material for sequencing was CD4+ T cells from blood. V gene TRBV20-1 combines with J gene TRBJ2-3; 8 nucleotides match TRBD2. CDR3 in amino acids: CSARDPTGGPKYF. CDR3 DNA sequence: TGCAGTGCTAGAGACCCTACGGGAGGGCCAAAGTATTTT.